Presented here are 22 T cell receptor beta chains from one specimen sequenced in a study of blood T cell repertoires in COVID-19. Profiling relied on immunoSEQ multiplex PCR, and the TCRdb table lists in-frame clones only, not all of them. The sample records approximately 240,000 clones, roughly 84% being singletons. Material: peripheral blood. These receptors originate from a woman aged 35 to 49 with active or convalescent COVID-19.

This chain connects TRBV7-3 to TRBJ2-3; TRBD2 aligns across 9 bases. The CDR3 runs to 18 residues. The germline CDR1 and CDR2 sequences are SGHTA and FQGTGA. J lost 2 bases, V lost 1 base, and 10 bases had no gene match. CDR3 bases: TGTGCCAGCAGCTTAAATGGCGGGGGGGCCCGGAACACAGATACGCAGTATTTT. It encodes CASSLNGGGARNTDTQYF.

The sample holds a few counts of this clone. Written as DNA, the CDR3 is TGTGCCAGCATATGGGGCCTCTCTGGAAACACCATATATTTT. Protein product: CASIWGLSGNTIYF. The chain couples TRBV6-5 to TRBJ1-3, with D perhaps TRBD1 (5 bases). Germline loops: CDR1 MNHEY, CDR2 SVGAGI. The CDR3 spans 14 residues. Trimming pared 7 bases from V and 0 bases from J, leaving 10 bases between.

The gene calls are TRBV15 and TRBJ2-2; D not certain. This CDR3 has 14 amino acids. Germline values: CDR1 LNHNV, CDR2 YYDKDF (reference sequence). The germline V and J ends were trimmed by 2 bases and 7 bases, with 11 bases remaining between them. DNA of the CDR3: TGTGCCACCAGCAGACCCTATCGAGGCGGGGAGCTGTTTTTT. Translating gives CATSRPYRGGELFF.

In DNA, the CDR3 is TGTGCCAGCAGCCCCAGGGGAGCTAGCGGGGGGGCCGTGGGGCAAGAGACCCAGTACTTC. Its protein is CASSPRGASGGAVGQETQYF. The V call is TRBV4-2, the J call TRBJ2-5; 12 bases match TRBD2. Germline V gene data show CDR1 as LGHNA and CDR2 as YNFKEQ. The CDR3 spans 20 residues. J lost 2 bases, V lost 4 bases, and 17 bases had no gene match.

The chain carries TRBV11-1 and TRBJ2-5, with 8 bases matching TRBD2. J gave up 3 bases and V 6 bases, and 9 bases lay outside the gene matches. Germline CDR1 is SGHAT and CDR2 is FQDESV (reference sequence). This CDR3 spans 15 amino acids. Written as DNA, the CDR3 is TGTGCCAGCAGACAAACGGGGGGGGCCGAAGAGACCCAGTACTTC. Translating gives CASRQTGGAEETQYF.

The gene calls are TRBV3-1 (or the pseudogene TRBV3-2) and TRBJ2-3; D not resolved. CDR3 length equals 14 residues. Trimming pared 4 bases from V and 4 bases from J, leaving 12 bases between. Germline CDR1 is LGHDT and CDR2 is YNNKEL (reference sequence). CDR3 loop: CASSRNYGADTQYF. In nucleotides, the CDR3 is TGTGCCAGCAGCCGAAACTACGGCGCAGATACGCAGTATTTT.

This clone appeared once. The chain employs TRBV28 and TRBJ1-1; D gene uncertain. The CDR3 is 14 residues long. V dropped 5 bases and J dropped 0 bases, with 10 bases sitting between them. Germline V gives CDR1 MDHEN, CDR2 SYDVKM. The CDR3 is CASSTPPMNTEAFF. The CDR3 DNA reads TGTGCCAGCAGTACTCCACCCATGAACACTGAAGCTTTCTTT. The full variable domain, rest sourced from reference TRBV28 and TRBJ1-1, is DVKVTQSSRYLVKRTGEKVFLECVQDMDHENMFWYRQDPGLGLRLIYFSYDVKMKEKGDIPEGYSVSREKKERFSLILESASTNQTSMYLCASSTPPMNTEAFFGQGTRLTVV.

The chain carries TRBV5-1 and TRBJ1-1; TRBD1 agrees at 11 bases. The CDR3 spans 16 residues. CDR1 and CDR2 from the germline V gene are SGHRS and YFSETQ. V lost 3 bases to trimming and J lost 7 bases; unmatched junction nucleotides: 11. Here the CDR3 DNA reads TGCGCCAGCAGCTCGAGGACAGGGGGCGAGACTGGTGAAGCTTTCTTT. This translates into CASSSRTGGETGEAFF.

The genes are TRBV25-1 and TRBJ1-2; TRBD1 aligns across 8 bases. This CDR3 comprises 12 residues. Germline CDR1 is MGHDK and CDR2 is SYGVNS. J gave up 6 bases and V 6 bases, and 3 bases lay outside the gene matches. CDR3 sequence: CASRQGEDGYTF. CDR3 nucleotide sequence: TGTGCCAGCAGACAGGGGGAGGATGGCTACACCTTC.

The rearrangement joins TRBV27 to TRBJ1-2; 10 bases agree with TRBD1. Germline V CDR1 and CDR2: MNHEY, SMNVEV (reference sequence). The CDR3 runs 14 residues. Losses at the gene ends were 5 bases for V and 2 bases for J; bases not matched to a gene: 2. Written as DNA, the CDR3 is TGTGCCAGCAGTATGGGACAGGGGAACTATGGCTACACCTTC. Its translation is CASSMGQGNYGYTF.

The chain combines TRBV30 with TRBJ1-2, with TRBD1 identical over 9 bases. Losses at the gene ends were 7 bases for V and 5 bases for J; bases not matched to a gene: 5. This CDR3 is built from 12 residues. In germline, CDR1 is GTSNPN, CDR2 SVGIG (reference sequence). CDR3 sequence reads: CASDRGGYGYTF. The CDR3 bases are TGTGCCTCGGACAGGGGAGGATATGGCTACACCTTC.

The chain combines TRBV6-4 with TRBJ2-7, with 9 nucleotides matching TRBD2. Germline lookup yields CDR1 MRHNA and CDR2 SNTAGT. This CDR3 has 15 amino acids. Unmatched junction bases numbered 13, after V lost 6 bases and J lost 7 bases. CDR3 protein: CASSRTSGGQGEQYF. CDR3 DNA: TGTGCCAGCAGCCGCACCAGCGGGGGGCAGGGGGAGCAGTACTTC.

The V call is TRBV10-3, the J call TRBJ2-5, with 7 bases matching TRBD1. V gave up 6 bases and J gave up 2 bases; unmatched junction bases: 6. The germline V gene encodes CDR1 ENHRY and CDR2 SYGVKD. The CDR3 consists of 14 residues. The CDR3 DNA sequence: TGTGCCATCAGGGGGACAGTCCTTCAAGAGACCCAGTACTTC. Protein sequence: CAIRGTVLQETQYF.

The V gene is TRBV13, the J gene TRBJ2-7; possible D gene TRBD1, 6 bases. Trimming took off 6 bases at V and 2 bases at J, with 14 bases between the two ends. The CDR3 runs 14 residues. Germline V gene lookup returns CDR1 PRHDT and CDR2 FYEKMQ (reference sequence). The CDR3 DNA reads TGTGCCAGCAGGCGACAGGTAGACCCCTACGAGCAGTACTTC. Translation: CASRRQVDPYEQYF.

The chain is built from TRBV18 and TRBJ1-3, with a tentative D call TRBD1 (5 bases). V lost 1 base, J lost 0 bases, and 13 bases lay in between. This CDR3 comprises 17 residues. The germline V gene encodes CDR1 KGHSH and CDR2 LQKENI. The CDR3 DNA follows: TGTGCCAGCTCACCACAGGCAGGGTTGAGCTCTGGAAACACCATATATTTT. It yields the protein CASSPQAGLSSGNTIYF.

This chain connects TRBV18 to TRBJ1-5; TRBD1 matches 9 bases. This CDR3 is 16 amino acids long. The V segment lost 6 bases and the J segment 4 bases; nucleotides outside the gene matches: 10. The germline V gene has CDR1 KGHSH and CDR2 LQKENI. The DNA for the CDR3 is TGTGCCAGCTCCCTCAACGCCGGGACAGGGAATCAGCCCCAGCATTTT. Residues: CASSLNAGTGNQPQHF.

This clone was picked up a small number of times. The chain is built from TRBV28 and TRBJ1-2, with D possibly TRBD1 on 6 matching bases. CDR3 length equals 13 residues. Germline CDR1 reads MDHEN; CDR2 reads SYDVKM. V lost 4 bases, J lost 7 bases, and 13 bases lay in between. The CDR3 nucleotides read TGTGCCAGCAGTTCCGCAGGGGCTGGTGGCTACACCTTC. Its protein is CASSSAGAGGYTF.

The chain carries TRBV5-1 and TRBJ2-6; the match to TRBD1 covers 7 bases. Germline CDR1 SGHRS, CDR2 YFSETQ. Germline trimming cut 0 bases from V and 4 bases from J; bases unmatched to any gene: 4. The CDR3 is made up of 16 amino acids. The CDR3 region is CASSLATGVGANVLTF. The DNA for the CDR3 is TGCGCCAGCAGCTTGGCCACAGGGGTCGGGGCCAACGTCCTGACTTTC.

The CDR3 coding sequence is TGTGCCAGTAGTCCGCTGGCAGGGCTGGACTATGGCTACACCTTC. Protein product: CASSPLAGLDYGYTF. The V and J genes are TRBV19 and TRBJ1-2; D is perhaps TRBD1 (5 bases). Germline V gene sequence: CDR1 LNHDA, CDR2 SQIVND (reference sequence). Trimming took off 5 bases at V and 3 bases at J, with 16 bases between the two ends. The CDR3 is 15 residues long.

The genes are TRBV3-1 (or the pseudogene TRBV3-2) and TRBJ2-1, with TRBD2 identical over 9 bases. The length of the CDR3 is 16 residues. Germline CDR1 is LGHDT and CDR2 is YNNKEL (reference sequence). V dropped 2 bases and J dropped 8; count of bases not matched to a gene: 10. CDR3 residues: CASSQRLAGFWDEQFF. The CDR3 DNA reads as TGTGCCAGCAGCCAAAGGCTAGCGGGGTTCTGGGATGAGCAGTTCTTC.

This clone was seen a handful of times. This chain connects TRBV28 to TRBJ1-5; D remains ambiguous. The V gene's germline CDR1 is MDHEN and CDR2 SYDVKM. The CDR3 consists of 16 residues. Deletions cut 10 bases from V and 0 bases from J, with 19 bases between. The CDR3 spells CATNRDLLYSNQPQHF. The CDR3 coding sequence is TGTGCCACCAACAGAGACCTCCTTTATAGCAATCAGCCCCAGCATTTT.

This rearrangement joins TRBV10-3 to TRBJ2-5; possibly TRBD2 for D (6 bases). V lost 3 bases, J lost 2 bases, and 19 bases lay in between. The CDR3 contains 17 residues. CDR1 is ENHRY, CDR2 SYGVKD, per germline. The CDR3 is CAISDLVSGLLQETQYF. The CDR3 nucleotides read TGTGCCATCAGTGACCTGGTTTCGGGACTCCTACAAGAGACCCAGTACTTC.